This record concerns one TCR beta chain sequence. Its antigen is not known. CDR1 is MNHEY and CDR2 is SMNVEV in the germline V gene (reference sequence). This CDR3 is 15 amino acids long. The V segment lost 8 bases and the J segment 3 bases; nucleotides outside the gene matches: 5. Autoimmune disease history or systemic immunosuppression excluded patients. Method: immunoSEQ multiplex PCR; TCRdb's copy keeps in-frame clones and lacks some. The sample has over 55,000 clones, 70% to 90% seen once; the top ten hold less than 0.6%. This sample was taken from a study of OX40 agonist ivuxolimab in advanced cancers. General study points: Both CD4+ and CD8+ T cell populations in blood had undergone clonal expansion by week 6 at 0.1 to 3.0 mg/kg.

The source material was CD4+ or CD8+ T cells sorted from blood, sampled in a trial of the OX40 agonist ivuxolimab. The V call is TRBV27, the J call TRBJ2-6; 9 positions agree with TRBD1. This receptor was taken from an adult with an advanced solid tumor such as melanoma, head and neck, liver or kidney cancer. In DNA, the CDR3 is TGTGCCAGCGGGGACAGGGCAATTGGGGCCAACGTCCTGACTTTC. Residues: CASGDRAIGANVLTF.